This T cell receptor (beta chain) originates from a study of blood T cell repertoires in COVID-19. Whole-study context: The analysed material was cDNA or gDNA that came from T cells, B-cell-depleted T cells, or PBMCs.

Trimming removed 2 bases from V and 7 bases from J; junction bases left unmatched: 6. This CDR3 has 16 residues. The germline CDR1 and CDR2 sequences are SEHNR and FQNEAQ (reference sequence). Profiled with immunoSEQ multiplex PCR; TCRdb holds only in-frame clones, not every one. The table has around 190,000 clones, about 85% seen once. The receptor comes from a woman of 80 years or more with acute or convalescent COVID-19. Sequenced sample: peripheral blood. This chain links TRBV7-9 with TRBJ1-6; TRBD1 matches at 9 bases. Here the CDR3 reads CASSLWPGQGNSPLHF. CDR3 in DNA: TGTGCCAGCAGCTTATGGCCGGGACAGGGAAATTCACCCCTCCACTTT.